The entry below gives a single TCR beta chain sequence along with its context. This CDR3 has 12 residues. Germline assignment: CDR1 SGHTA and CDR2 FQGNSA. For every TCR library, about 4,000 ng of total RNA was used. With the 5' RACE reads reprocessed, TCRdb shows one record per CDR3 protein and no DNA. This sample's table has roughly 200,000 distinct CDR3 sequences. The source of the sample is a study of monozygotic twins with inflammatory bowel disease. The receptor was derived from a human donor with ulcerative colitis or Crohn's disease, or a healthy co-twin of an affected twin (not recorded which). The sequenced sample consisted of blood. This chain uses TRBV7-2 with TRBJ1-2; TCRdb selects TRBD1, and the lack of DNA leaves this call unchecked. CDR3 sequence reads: CASSLDRDGYTF. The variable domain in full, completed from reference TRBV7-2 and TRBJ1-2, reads GAGVSQSPSNKVTEKGKDVELRCDPISGHTALYWYRQSLGQGLEFLIYFQGNSAPDKSGLPSDRFSAERTGGSVSTLTIQRTQQEDSAVYLCASSLDRDGYTFGSGTRLTVV.